Each of the 8 T cell receptor beta chains below was sequenced from the same sample in a study of control samples from healthy donors and cancer patients. Only in-frame clones appear in the TCRdb table, and some are missing; sequencing was by immunoSEQ multiplex PCR. The table has about 25,000 clones, about 82% seen once. Sequencing used PBMCs. Every receptor here comes from a woman in her fifties or sixties with head and neck cancer.

The chain recombines TRBV4-3 with TRBJ1-6, with 10 positions matching TRBD1. The germline V gene has CDR1 LGHNA and CDR2 YSLEER. The CDR3 length is 14 residues. After removal of 3 bases from V and 10 bases from J, the junction contained 3 bases not matched to a gene. Written as DNA, the CDR3 is TGCGCCAGCAGCCAGGGGGACAGGGGCTCACCCCTCCACTTT. Protein sequence: CASSQGDRGSPLHF.

The chain uses TRBV18 and TRBJ1-1, with D perhaps matching TRBD1 (6 bases). Trimming cost V 6 bases and J 1 base, with 9 bases left between them. Germline V gives CDR1 KGHSH, CDR2 LQKENI. This CDR3 has 13 amino acids. The CDR3 sequence: CASSVTGNTEAFF. The CDR3 nucleotides read TGTGCCAGCTCCGTGACAGGGAACACTGAAGCTTTCTTT.

Only one count was recorded for this clone. The chain links TRBV27 to TRBJ2-7, with D perhaps TRBD1 (6 bases). The length of the CDR3 is 13 residues. Deletions cut 6 bases from V and 1 base from J, with 10 bases between. The germline CDR1 and CDR2 sequences are MNHEY and SMNVEV (reference sequence). The CDR3 DNA follows: TGTGCCAGCAGAGGGGGTGAGTCCTACGAGCAGTACTTC. Translated: CASRGGESYEQYF.

This clone occurred once. The chain combines TRBV29-1 with TRBJ2-7; D possibly uses TRBD1 or TRBD2 (5 bases each). The CDR3 spans 12 residues. V shed 3 bases and J shed 3 bases, with 9 bases lying between them. Germline V CDR1 and CDR2: SQVTM, ANQGSEA. The CDR3: CSVDGGDYEQYF. CDR3 nucleotides: TGCAGCGTTGATGGGGGAGACTACGAGCAGTACTTC.

The rearrangement joins TRBV7-3 to TRBJ2-1, with D possibly being TRBD2 (5 bases). V was cut by 2 bases and J by 0 bases, with 11 bases left in between. Germline loops: CDR1 SGHTA, CDR2 FQGTGA. This CDR3 has 16 residues. The CDR3 region has the DNA TGTGCCAGCAGCTTATCTCTAGCTATCTCCTACAATGAGCAGTTCTTC. This codes for CASSLSLAISYNEQFF.

The rearrangement uses TRBV4-2 and TRBJ1-2, with D uncertain. The CDR3 sequence is 15 residues long. The ends were cut back, 3 bases at V and 1 base at J, with 12 bases in the middle. Germline V gives CDR1 LGHNA, CDR2 YNFKEQ. DNA of the CDR3: TGTGCCAGCAGCCAGCCAACGACCGATAACTATGGCTACACCTTC. Translated: CASSQPTTDNYGYTF.

This rearrangement joins TRBV19 to TRBJ1-1; 8 bases agree with TRBD1. Germline V gene data show CDR1 as LNHDA and CDR2 as SQIVND (reference sequence). Germline trimming cut 5 bases from V and 4 bases from J; bases unmatched to any gene: 15. The CDR3 has 17 amino acids. This chain's CDR3 is CASSDLSGTGRRTEAFF. CDR3 bases: TGTGCCAGTAGTGACCTATCCGGGACAGGCCGGCGCACTGAAGCTTTCTTT.

The chain has TRBV7-9 and TRBJ2-3; 9 bases fit TRBD2. Trimming at V came to 0 bases and at J to 3 bases, leaving 7 bases not matched to a gene. Germline lookup yields CDR1 SEHNR and CDR2 FQNEAQ (reference sequence). CDR3 length: 17 residues. CDR3 bases: TGTGCCAGCAGCTTAGCGGCAGGGCGGGGGGGGACAGATACGCAGTATTTT. Amino acid sequence: CASSLAAGRGGTDTQYF.